This is a list of T cell receptor beta chains from one sample in a study of blood T cell repertoires in COVID-19. This table comes from immunoSEQ multiplex PCR, and its TCRdb copy is limited to in-frame clones, with some not included. The profile covers fewer than 250,000 clones, with about 83% appearing a single time and 5.5% taken by the ten largest. The sequenced material came from peripheral blood. The receptor source for this set is a human donor in a cohort sampled during active COVID-19. Each CDR3 is given with its conserved first and last residue. A D gene is named only where the DNA matches it firmly. Size values are once, few and many counts, or a class for expanded clones, and some rows have none.

CDR3 DNA,CDR3 protein,J gene,V gene,CDR3 length,clone size,D gene
TGTGCCAGCAGCTCAGGACGGGGTAACACTGAAGCTTTCTTT,CASSSGRGNTEAFF,TRBJ1-1,TRBV6-5,14,.,.
TGTGCCAGTAGTATAGTGGGACAGGGGTTTCCTGGGGCCAACGTCCTGACTTTC,CASSIVGQGFPGANVLTF,TRBJ2-6,TRBV19,18,.,TRBD1
TGTGCCAGCAGCGTGTCAGGCGGGGGGGCCCTTGAGCAGTTCTTC,CASSVSGGGALEQFF,TRBJ2-1,TRBV9,15,.,TRBD2
TGTGCCAGCAGCTTAGCCTTGATAGGGGAACTAACTGAAGCTTTCTTT,CASSLALIGELTEAFF,TRBJ1-1,TRBV7-9,16,.,.
TGTGCCAGCAGTGAAGCACGAGGGGGCCGCTATGGCTACACCTTC,CASSEARGGRYGYTF,TRBJ1-2,TRBV2,15,.,TRBD1
TGCGCCAGCAGCTTACAAGCTAACTATGGCTACACCTTC,CASSLQANYGYTF,TRBJ1-2,TRBV5-1,13,.,.
TGTGCCAGTAGTAGGGGACTCCCCACAGATACGCAGTATTTT,CASSRGLPTDTQYF,TRBJ2-3,TRBV19,14,few,.
TGTGCCACCAGTGGCGGGGTCTCCTACGAGCAGTACTTC,CATSGGVSYEQYF,TRBJ2-7,TRBV24-1,13,.,.
TGTGCCAGCAGCTTGAGGAGGGGGCTAGTATTCGCCGGGGAGCTGTTTTTT,CASSLRRGLVFAGELFF,TRBJ2-2,TRBV5-6,17,.,.
TGTGCCAGCAGCCAAGTAGGGAGGGTGACCCAGTACTTC,CASSQVGRVTQYF,TRBJ2-5,TRBV14,13,.,TRBD2